Detailed here is one T cell receptor (beta chain). How the authors handled the data: Reference gene primer amplification yielded estimated nucleated cell counts. The data were produced by immunoSEQ multiplex PCR, yet TCRdb's version contains in-frame clones alone and is incomplete. For V, J and clone size, that table is used; D and trimming come from the DNA. The sample records approximately 49,000 clones, nearly 90% being singletons. The CDR3 runs 15 residues. Trimming left V 5 bases short and J 7 bases short, with 18 bases between. Germline V gene lookup returns CDR1 MNHEY and CDR2 SVGAGI. This sample is part of a study of blood T cell repertoires in COVID-19. Across the study: Sample material is recorded as cDNA or gDNA derived from T cells, B-cell-depleted T cells, or PBMCs.

The receptor was derived from a man between 50 and 59 years old with active COVID-19. The V and J genes are TRBV6-5 and TRBJ2-1; no definite D call. Sequencing was carried out using peripheral blood. The CDR3 nucleotides are TGTGCCAGCAGTAACCGACTCCCTATGGCTAATGAGCAGTTCTTC. Its protein product is CASSNRLPMANEQFF.